The 4 T cell receptor beta chains below come from one sample, sequenced in a study of T cells in Graves' hyperthyroidism and ophthalmopathy. TCR beta CDR3 sequences were amplified from RNA transcripts. The study used the HTBI primer set for a first-round RT-PCR of the TCR CDR3. TCRdb redid the calling of the multiplex PCR reads with MiXCR, one entry per CDR3 protein. The table has under 350,000 distinct CDR3 sequences, more than 15% seen once. Sequencing was carried out using blood. These receptors all stem from an older woman with Graves' ophthalmopathy.

The chain joins TRBV5-1 to TRBJ2-6; the D is unclear. V lost 4 bases and J lost 1, with 12 bases in between. The CDR3 runs to 16 residues. Germline V lookup: CDR1 SGHRS, CDR2 YFSETQ. The CDR3 sequence is CASSELSVSGANVLTF. CDR3 in DNA: TGCGCCAGCAGCGAACTAAGTGTTTCTGGGGCCAACGTCCTGACTTTC.

CDR3: CASSPTGGASRSLEEQYF. The CDR3 DNA is TGTGCCAGCTCACCTACAGGGGGCGCGAGCCGGTCCCTTGAGGAGCAGTACTTC. The gene calls are TRBV18 and TRBJ2-7; 9 positions match TRBD1. Trimming cost V 3 bases and J 7 bases; bases outside gene matches: 19. Looked up from germline, CDR1 is KGHSH and CDR2 is LQKENI. This CDR3 comprises 18 residues. The complete variable domain, with remaining parts taken from reference TRBV18 and TRBJ2-7, reads NAGVMQNPRHLVRRRGQEARLRCSPMKGHSHVYWYRQLPEEGLKFMVYLQKENIIDESGMPKERFSAEFPKEGPSILRIQQVVRGDSAAYFCASSPTGGASRSLEEQYFGPGTRLTVT.

This clonotype was observed many times. The J gene is TRBJ2-7, the V gene TRBV9; possible D gene TRBD1, 6 bases. The V end lost 0 bases, the J end lost 4 bases, and 17 bases lay between the germline ends. Germline V gene lookup returns CDR1 SGDLS and CDR2 YYNGEE. CDR3 length equals 16 residues. CDR3 amino acids: CASSVGGGQLDYEQYF. The CDR3 DNA follows: TGTGCCAGCAGCGTAGGTGGCGGACAGCTGGATTACGAGCAGTACTTC. Full variable domain (missing parts from reference TRBV9 and TRBJ2-7): DSGVTQTPKHLITATGQRVTLRCSPRSGDLSVYWYQQSLDQGLQFLIQYYNGEERAKGNILERFSAQQFPDLHSELNLSSLELGDSALYFCASSVGGGQLDYEQYFGPGTRLTVT.

This clonotype was seen ten or more times. CDR3 sequence (DNA): TGCAGTGCTAGAGCTGGGGGGAACACTGAAGCTTTCTTT. Translation: CSARAGGNTEAFF. The gene calls are TRBV20-1 and TRBJ1-1; possible D gene TRBD1, 5 bases. Germline CDR1 DFQATT, CDR2 SNEGSKA (reference sequence). The CDR3 is made up of 13 amino acids. V lost 1 base and J lost 1, with 7 bases in between.